Each of the 23 T cell receptor delta chains below was sequenced from the same sample in a study of gamma-delta chains in newborns, infants, children. TCRdb re-processed the reads via CATT. Of 5,500 to 7,500 delta-chain clones listed, around 11% are singletons. Sequencing was performed on blood. The origin of the receptors is a child who was a newborn, infant or young child, either healthy, febrile or measles-vaccinated (not recorded which).

For this clone: Relative to the germline gene, one junction end is altered; a read error may explain this. This chain joins TRDV2 and TRDJ1, with 8 bases lining up with TRDD3. TCRdb carries no J gene annotation; the J gene was assigned here by matching the DNA with germline. CDR3 length equals 19 residues. From germline, CDR1 is GEAIGNYY and CDR2 EKD. This CDR3 reads CACDTVGTGDTRYTDKLIF. Here the CDR3 DNA reads TGTGCCTGCGACACCGTCGGTACTGGGGATACCAGGTACACCGATAAACTCATCTTT.

In this sample, this clone is medium-sized. V is TRDV2 and J is TRDJ1; D unresolved. V lost 0 bases and J 1 base, leaving 8 bases between the germline ends. Germline loops: CDR1 GEAIGNYY, CDR2 EKD. This CDR3 region has 14 residues. DNA for the CDR3: TGTGCCTGTGACACCCTTTTATCCACCGATAAACTCATCTTT. Translating gives CACDTLLSTDKLIF.

The chain links TRDV2 to TRDJ1; 13 bases map to TRDD3. The CDR3 has 20 residues. Trimming cost V 1 base and J 1 base; bases outside gene matches: 14. Germline loops: CDR1 GEAIGNYY, CDR2 EKD. The CDR3 coding sequence is TGTGCCTGTGACACAATTGGTACTGGGGGATACGGGGGGGGCACCGATAAACTCATCTTT. Translating gives CACDTIGTGGYGGGTDKLIF.

With regard to this clone: This sequence is one base from a far larger clone and is likely a read error. The identical CDR3 is also encoded by other nucleotide sequences in the sample. The chain links TRDV2 to TRDJ2, with TRDD3 identical over 8 bases. CDR3 length: 14 residues. Germline V gene data show CDR1 as GEAIGNYY and CDR2 as EKD. CDR3 in DNA: TGTGCCTGTGACACCTGGGGGATGACAGCGCAACTCTTCTTT. Its translation: CACDTWGMTAQLFF.

The rearrangement uses TRDV2 and TRDJ1; D ambiguous. TCRdb supplies no J gene; here it was assigned by aligning the nucleotide sequence to germline. Germline V gene sequence: CDR1 GEAIGNYY, CDR2 EKD. The germline V and J ends were trimmed by 0 bases and 5 bases, with 12 bases remaining between them. The length of the CDR3 is 14 residues. This chain's CDR3 is CACDTLESKDKLIF. The CDR3 region has the DNA TGTGCCTGTGACACCCTGGAGTCAAAAGATAAACTCATCTTT.

The V and J genes are TRDV2 and TRDJ1, with D tentatively TRDD3 (5 bases). Here the J gene came from matching the DNA to germline, since TCRdb omits it. Trimming took off 1 base at V and 2 bases at J, with 19 bases between the two ends. The CDR3 is made up of 17 amino acids. The germline CDR1 and CDR2 sequences are GEAIGNYY and EKD. CDR3 bases: TGTGCCTGTGACACACGCACGATAAAGGGGAGGACCGATAAACTCATCTTT. Protein: CACDTRTIKGRTDKLIF.

No J gene was called, and the V gene is TRDV2; the table's D call of TRDD3 was not tested on the DNA. Germline-derived CDR1 and CDR2 are GEAIGNYY and EKD. This CDR3 is built from 16 residues. The CDR3 DNA follows: TGTGCCTGGGACACGGCCGGGGGATACTCAACCGATAACATCATCTTT. It yields the protein CAWDTAGGYSTDNIIF.

In regard to this clone: Compared with germline, one end of the junction differs, possibly owing to a read error. The rearrangement uses TRDV2 and TRDJ3; perhaps TRDD3 as D (6 bases). The germline CDR1 and CDR2 sequences are GEAIGNYY and EKD. This CDR3 is built from 18 residues. CDR3 protein: CACDTTGVSSWGTRQMFF. The CDR3 DNA is TGTGCCTGTGACACGACCGGGGTGAGCTCCTGGGGCACCCGACAGATGTTTTTC.

The chain carries TRDV2 and TRDJ1; 8 nucleotides agree with TRDD3. This CDR3 comprises 14 residues. The V and J ends lost 1 base and 3 bases, in that order; junction bases with no gene match: 3. CDR1 and CDR2 (germline): GEAIGNYY, EKD. This chain's CDR3 is CACDTVGDADKLIF. The CDR3 DNA is TGTGCCTGTGACACGGTGGGGGATGCCGATAAACTCATCTTT.

The V call is TRDV2, the J call TRDJ1; 12 positions match TRDD3. Germline CDR1 is GEAIGNYY and CDR2 is EKD. This CDR3 region has 22 residues. V dropped 1 base and J dropped 0; count of bases not matched to a gene: 20. The CDR3 sequence is CACDTLRLGDTQSSPYTDKLIF. CDR3 nucleotides: TGTGCCTGTGACACTCTGAGACTGGGGGATACCCAATCTTCCCCGTACACCGATAAACTCATCTTT.

By frequency in the sample, this clone is large. This sample also contains other DNA sequences that code for the same CDR3. This rearrangement joins TRDV2 to TRDJ3; D is unclear. Between the trimmed V and J ends, which lost 3 bases and 1 base, there was a span of 9 bases. The germline gives CDR1 GEAIGNYY, CDR2 EKD. This CDR3 contains 16 residues. CDR3 bases: TGTGCCTGTGACTCTCCGAGTTCCTGGGACACCCGACAGATGTTTTTC. Translation: CACDSPSSWDTRQMFF.

The chain couples TRDV2 to TRDJ1, with TRDD3 as a possible D gene (6 bases). The CDR3 is 18 amino acids. Germline V CDR1 and CDR2: GEAIGNYY, EKD. V lost 3 bases, J lost 0 bases, and 22 bases lay in between. The CDR3 bases are TGTGCCTGTGACCCACTATTGAGTGCTGGGGTTAACACCGATAAACTCATCTTT. This codes for CACDPLLSAGVNTDKLIF.

The chain combines TRDV2 with TRDJ1; D is possibly TRDD3 (10 bases). Trimming pared 3 bases from V and 1 base from J, leaving 35 bases between. Germline loops: CDR1 GEAIGNYY, CDR2 EKD. This CDR3 is 22 amino acids long. The CDR3 protein is CACDSPFLPDLLGDSFTDKLIF. Written as DNA, the CDR3 is TGTGCCTGTGACTCGCCCTTCCTACCCGACTTACTGGGGGATTCTTTCACCGATAAACTCATCTTT.

In DNA form, the CDR3 reads TGTGCCTGTGACACGATTGGGACTGGGGGATACAGGGGGCCTGGCTCCTGGGACACCCGACAGATGTTTTTC. Encoded protein: CACDTIGTGGYRGPGSWDTRQMFF. This sequence joins TRDV2 and TRDJ3; 12 bases line up with TRDD3. CDR3 length equals 24 residues. J gave up 0 bases and V 1 base, and 18 bases lay outside the gene matches. Germline V gives CDR1 GEAIGNYY, CDR2 EKD.

By its share, this clone is medium-sized. The chain employs TRDV2 and TRDJ1; weak D call: TRDD3 (5 bases). This CDR3 region has 16 residues. Germline CDR1 GEAIGNYY, CDR2 EKD. V shed 3 bases and J shed 0 bases, with 16 bases lying between them. CDR3 DNA: TGTGCCTGTGACCCGTTGGGGACATCGTACACCGATAAACTCATCTTT. Its protein product is CACDPLGTSYTDKLIF.

V and J are TRDV2 and TRDJ3, with TRDD3 matching over 10 bases. The J gene, left out of TCRdb, was set here by checking the DNA against germline. J gave up 0 bases and V 1 base, and 11 bases lay outside the gene matches. The CDR3 totals 21 residues. The germline gives CDR1 GEAIGNYY, CDR2 EKD. The CDR3 is CACDTNWGMVSSSWDTRQMFF. CDR3 DNA sequence: TGTGCCTGTGACACGAACTGGGGGATGGTCTCATCCTCCTGGGACACCCGACAGATGTTTTTC.

This clone showed up just a few times. The TCRdb protein, from a much larger clone, departs from this DNA's translation at residue 14, likely by read error; the protein shown derives from the DNA. V and J are TRDV2 and TRDJ2; perhaps TRDD3 as D (6 bases). The DNA end is a closer match to TRDJ1, so the J assignment may be wrong. The CDR3 has 15 residues. Germline V CDR1 and CDR2: GEAIGNYY, EKD. The CDR3 region is CACDSLGALTAQLIF. As DNA, the CDR3 is TGTGCCTGTGACAGCTTGGGGGCTCTCACAGCACAACTCATCTTT.

This chain links TRDV2 with TRDJ1; possibly TRDD3 for D (6 bases). In the absence of a J gene in TCRdb, the DNA was matched to germline to assign it here. CDR3 size: 17 residues. CDR1 and CDR2 from the germline V gene are GEAIGNYY and EKD. Trimming stripped 3 bases from V and 0 bases from J, with 19 bases between. The CDR3: CACDSRGETGDTDKLIF. Here the CDR3 DNA reads TGTGCCTGTGACTCGAGGGGGGAGACGGGGGACACCGATAAACTCATCTTT.

This clone was observed a handful of times. This could be a read error, since a much larger clone is one nucleotide away. The V gene is TRDV2, the J gene TRDJ1, with 8 bases that match TRDD3. This CDR3 has 18 residues. Per germline, CDR1 GEAIGNYY and CDR2 EKD. V lost 5 bases to trimming and J lost 0 bases; unmatched junction nucleotides: 16. CDR3 residues: CACVTVLRWGTYTDKLIF. The CDR3 DNA reads as TGTGCCTGTGTCACGGTCCTACGCTGGGGGACGTACACCGATAAACTCATCTTT.

In this sample, this clone turned up a few times. TCRdb and the translated DNA give different amino acids at residue 3; the protein presented here is the one translated from the DNA. The V and J genes are TRDV2 and TRDJ2; 9 nucleotides line up with TRDD3. Germline loops: CDR1 GEAIGNYY, CDR2 EKD. The CDR3 covers 16 residues. The CDR3 DNA is TGTGCCCGTGACCCCTTGGGGGATATAAGTTGGGCACAACTCTTCTTT. This gives the protein CARDPLGDISWAQLFF.

This clone rates as medium-sized (0.01 to 0.1%). Other DNA sequences of this sample code for an identical CDR3. CDR3 DNA: TGTGCCTGTGACACCACTGGGGGAGCCTGGGACACCCGACAGATGTTTTTC. Translated, it gives CACDTTGGAWDTRQMFF. The genes are TRDV2 and TRDJ3; 9 bases map to TRDD3. The CDR3 extends over 17 amino acids. Trimming cost V 0 bases and J 2 bases; bases outside gene matches: 1. Germline V gene sequence: CDR1 GEAIGNYY, CDR2 EKD.

Details on this clone: This same CDR3 is encoded by further DNA sequences in the sample. The chain uses TRDV2 and TRDJ3; TRDD3 matches at 9 bases. Germline CDR1 is GEAIGNYY and CDR2 is EKD. With V trimmed by 4 bases and J by 0 bases, 6 bases remained unmatched. CDR3 length equals 18 residues. Written as DNA, the CDR3 is TGTGCCTGTGATCTACTGGGGGAGAGCTCCTGGGACACCCGACAGATGTTTTTC. This codes for CACDLLGESSWDTRQMFF.

In its sample, this clone ranks as medium-sized. Other nucleotide sequences in the sample specify the same CDR3. This sequence joins TRDV2 and TRDJ1, with D perhaps TRDD3 (5 bases). Trimming took off 2 bases at V and 3 bases at J, with 12 bases between the two ends. Per the germline V gene, CDR1 is GEAIGNYY and CDR2 is EKD. CDR3 size: 14 residues. The DNA of the CDR3 is TGTGCCTGTGACAGACTACTGGATGCCGATAAACTCATCTTT. Translation: CACDRLLDADKLIF.